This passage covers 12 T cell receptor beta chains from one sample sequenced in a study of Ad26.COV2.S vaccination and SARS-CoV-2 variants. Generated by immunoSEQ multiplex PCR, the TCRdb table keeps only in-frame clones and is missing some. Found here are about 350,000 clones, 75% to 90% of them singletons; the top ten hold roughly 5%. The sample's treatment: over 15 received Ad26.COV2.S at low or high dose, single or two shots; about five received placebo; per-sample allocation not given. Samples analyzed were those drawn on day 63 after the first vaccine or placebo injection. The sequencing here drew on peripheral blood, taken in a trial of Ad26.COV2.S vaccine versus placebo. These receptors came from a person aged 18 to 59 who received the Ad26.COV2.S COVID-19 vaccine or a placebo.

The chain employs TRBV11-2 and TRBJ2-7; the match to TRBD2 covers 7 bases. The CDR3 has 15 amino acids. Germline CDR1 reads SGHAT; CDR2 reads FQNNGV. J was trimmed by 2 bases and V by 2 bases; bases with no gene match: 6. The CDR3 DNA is TGTGCCAGCAGCTTACAAGGCGGGAGTACCTACGAGCAGTACTTC. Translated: CASSLQGGSTYEQYF. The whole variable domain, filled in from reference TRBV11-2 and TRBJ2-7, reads EAGVAQSPRYKIIEKRQSVAFWCNPISGHATLYWYQQILGQGPKLLIQFQNNGVVDDSQLPKDRFSAERLKGVDSTLKIQPAKLEDSAVYLCASSLQGGSTYEQYFGPGTRLTVT.

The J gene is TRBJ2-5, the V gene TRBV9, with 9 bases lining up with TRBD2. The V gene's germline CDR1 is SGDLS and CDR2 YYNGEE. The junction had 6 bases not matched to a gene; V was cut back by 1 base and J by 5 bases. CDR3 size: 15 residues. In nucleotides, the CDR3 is TGTGCCAGCAGCGTAACAGCGGGGGGTGGTGAGACCCAGTACTTC. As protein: CASSVTAGGGETQYF.

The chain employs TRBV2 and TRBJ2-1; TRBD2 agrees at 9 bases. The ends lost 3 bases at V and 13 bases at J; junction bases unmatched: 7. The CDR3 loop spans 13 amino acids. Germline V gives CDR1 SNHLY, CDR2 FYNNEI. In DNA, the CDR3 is TGTGCCAGCAGTGACCCAGGCGGGGGGGGTCAGTTCTTC. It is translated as CASSDPGGGGQFF.

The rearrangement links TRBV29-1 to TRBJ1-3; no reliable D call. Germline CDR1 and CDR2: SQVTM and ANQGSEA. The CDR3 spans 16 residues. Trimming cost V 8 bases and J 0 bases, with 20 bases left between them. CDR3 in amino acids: CSTIRASIHSGNTIYF. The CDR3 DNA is TGCAGCACGATCCGGGCTTCGATACACTCTGGAAACACCATATATTTT.

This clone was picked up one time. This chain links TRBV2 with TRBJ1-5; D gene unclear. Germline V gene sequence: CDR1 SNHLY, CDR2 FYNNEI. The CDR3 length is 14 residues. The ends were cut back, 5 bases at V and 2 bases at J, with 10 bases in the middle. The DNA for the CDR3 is TGTGCCAGCAGTCAAGAGGTGGGCAATCAGCCCCAGCATTTT. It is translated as CASSQEVGNQPQHF.

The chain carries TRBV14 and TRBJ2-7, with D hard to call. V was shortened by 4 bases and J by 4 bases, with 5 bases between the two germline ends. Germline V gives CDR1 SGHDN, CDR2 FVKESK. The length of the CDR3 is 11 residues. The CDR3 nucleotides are TGTGCCAGCAGCCGAGATTACGAGCAGTACTTC. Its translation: CASSRDYEQYF.

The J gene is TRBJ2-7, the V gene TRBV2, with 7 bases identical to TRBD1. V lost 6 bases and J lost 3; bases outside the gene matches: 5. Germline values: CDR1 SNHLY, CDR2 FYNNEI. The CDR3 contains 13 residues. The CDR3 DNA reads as TGTGCCAGCAGGAGGGGACAGAACTACGAGCAGTACTTC. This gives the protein CASRRGQNYEQYF.

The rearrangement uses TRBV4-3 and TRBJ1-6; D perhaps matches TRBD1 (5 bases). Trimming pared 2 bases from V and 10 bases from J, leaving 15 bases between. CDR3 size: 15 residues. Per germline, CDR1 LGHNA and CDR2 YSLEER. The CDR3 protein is CASSQMSGQGSPLHF. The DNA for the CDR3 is TGCGCCAGCAGCCAAATGTCAGGGCAGGGATCACCCCTCCACTTT.

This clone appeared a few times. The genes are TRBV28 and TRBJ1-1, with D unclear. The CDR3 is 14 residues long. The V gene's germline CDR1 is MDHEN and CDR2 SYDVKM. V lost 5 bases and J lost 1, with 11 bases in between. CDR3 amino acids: CASSGRLANTEAFF. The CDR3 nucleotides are TGTGCCAGCAGTGGTAGGCTAGCGAACACTGAAGCTTTCTTT.

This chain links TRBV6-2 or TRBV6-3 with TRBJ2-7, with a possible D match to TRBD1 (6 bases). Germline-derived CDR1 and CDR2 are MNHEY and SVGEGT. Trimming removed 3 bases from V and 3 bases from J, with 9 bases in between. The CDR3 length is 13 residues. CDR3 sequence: CASSYRRGYEQYF. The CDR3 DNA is TGTGCCAGCAGTTATCGCAGGGGCTACGAGCAGTACTTC.

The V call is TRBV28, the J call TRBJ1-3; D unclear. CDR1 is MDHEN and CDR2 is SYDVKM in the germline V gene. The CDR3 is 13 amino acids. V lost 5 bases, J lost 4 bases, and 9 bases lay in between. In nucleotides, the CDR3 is TGTGCCAGCAGTCCCCTGGCCGGAAACACCATATATTTT. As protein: CASSPLAGNTIYF.

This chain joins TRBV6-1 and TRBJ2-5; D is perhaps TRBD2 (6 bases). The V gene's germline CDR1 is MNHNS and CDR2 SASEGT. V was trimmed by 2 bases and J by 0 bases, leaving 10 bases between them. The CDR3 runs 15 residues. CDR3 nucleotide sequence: TGTGCCAGCAGTGAACCGGGGGAGTACCAAGAGACCCAGTACTTC. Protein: CASSEPGEYQETQYF.